The present T cell receptor beta chain was sequenced within a study of blood T cell repertoires in COVID-19. For the study at large: The United States, Italy and Spain provided the acute and convalescent COVID-19 samples.

Germline lookup yields CDR1 SGHTA and CDR2 FQGNSA. The CDR3 has 14 amino acids. Trimming took off 5 bases at V and 1 base at J, with 11 bases between the two ends. In the original analysis: For nucleated cells, counts were estimated from reference gene primer amplification. This table comes from immunoSEQ multiplex PCR, and its TCRdb copy is limited to in-frame clones, with some not included. The V and J calls and clone size were taken over from that table, and D and trimming were inferred from the DNA. The sample consists of about 310,000 clones, about nine tenths of them appearing once. Recovery among Cohort 3 donors was established by two negative PCRs, clearance, or symptom resolution.

Sequencing was carried out using PBMCs or T cells enriched from blood (not recorded which). This TCR came from a woman between 18 and 30 years old who had recovered from COVID-19. The rearrangement uses TRBV7-2 and TRBJ1-1; D is unresolved. The CDR3 nucleotides are TGTGCCAGCAGCCCCATGGGAGGGAACACTGAAGCTTTCTTT. Amino acid sequence: CASSPMGGNTEAFF.